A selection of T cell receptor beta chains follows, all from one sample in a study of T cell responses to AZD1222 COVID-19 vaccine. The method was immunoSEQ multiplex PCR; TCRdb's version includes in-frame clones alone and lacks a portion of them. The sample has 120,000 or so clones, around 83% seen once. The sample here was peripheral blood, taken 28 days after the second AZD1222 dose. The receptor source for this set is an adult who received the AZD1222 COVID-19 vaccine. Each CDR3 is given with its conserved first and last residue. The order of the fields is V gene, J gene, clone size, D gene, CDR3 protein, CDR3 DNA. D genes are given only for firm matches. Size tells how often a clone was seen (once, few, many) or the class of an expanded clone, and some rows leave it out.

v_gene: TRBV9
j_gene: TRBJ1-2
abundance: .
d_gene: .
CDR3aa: CASSVGGDYGYTF
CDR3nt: TGTGCCAGCAGCGTAGGCGGGGATTATGGCTACACCTTC

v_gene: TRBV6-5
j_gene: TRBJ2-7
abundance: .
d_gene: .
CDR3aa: CASRRQSSSYEQYF
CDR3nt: TGTGCCAGCAGACGACAGAGCTCCTCCTACGAGCAGTACTTC

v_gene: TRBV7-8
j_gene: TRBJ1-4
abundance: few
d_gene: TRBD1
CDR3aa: CASSRRAGGSSNEKLFF
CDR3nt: TGTGCCAGCAGCCGCCGGGCAGGGGGTTCGTCTAATGAAAAACTGTTTTTT

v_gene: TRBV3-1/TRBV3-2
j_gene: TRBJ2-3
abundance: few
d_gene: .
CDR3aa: CASSQGPGAFLGGSTDTQYF
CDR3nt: TGTGCCAGCAGCCAAGGGCCTGGAGCTTTCTTGGGGGGTTCCACAGATACGCAGTATTTT

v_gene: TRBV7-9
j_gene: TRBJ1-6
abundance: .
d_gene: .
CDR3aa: CASSSSIPQGSTPLHF
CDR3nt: TGTGCCAGCAGCTCCTCCATCCCCCAGGGTTCCACACCCCTCCACTTT

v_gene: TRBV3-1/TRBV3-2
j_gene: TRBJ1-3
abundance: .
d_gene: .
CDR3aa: CASSPQSGGNTIYF
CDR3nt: TGTGCCAGCAGCCCGCAGAGTGGGGGAAACACCATATATTTT

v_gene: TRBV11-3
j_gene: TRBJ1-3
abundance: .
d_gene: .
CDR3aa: CASGQSSGNTIYF
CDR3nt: TGTGCCAGCGGACAGAGCTCTGGAAACACCATATATTTT

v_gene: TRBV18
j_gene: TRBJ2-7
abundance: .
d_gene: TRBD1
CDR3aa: CASSHRDRHYEQYF
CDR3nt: TGTGCCAGCTCACACCGGGACAGGCATTACGAGCAGTACTTC

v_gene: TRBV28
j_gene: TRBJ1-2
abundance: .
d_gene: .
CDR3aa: CASSPLTGSLNYGYTF
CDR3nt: TGTGCCAGCAGCCCCCTAACGGGCTCCCTTAACTATGGCTACACCTTC

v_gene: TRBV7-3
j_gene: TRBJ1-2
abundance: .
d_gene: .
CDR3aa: CASSYGGNYGYTF
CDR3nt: TGTGCCAGCAGCTATGGAGGGAACTATGGCTACACCTTC

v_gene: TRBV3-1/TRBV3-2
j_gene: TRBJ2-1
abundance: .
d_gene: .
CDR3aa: CASSQASRGRSGPYNEQFF
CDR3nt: TGTGCCAGCAGCCAAGCTTCAAGAGGTCGTAGCGGCCCATACAATGAGCAGTTCTTC

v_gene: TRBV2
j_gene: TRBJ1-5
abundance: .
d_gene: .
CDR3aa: CASSPWEGDGNQPQHF
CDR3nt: TGTGCCAGCAGCCCGTGGGAGGGTGATGGCAATCAGCCCCAGCATTTT

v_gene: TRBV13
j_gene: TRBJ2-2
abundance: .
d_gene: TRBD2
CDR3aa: CASSPLAGGNTGELFF
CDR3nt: TGTGCCAGCAGCCCGTTAGCGGGGGGTAACACCGGGGAGCTGTTTTTT

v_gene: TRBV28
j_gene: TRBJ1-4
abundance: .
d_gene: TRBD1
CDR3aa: CASSFPAGGEATNEKLFF
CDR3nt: TGTGCCAGCAGCTTCCCGGCAGGGGGCGAAGCAACTAATGAAAAACTGTTTTTT

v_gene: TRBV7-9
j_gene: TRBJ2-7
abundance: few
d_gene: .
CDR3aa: CASSLGGRGSKYEQYF
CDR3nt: TGTGCCAGCAGCTTAGGGGGTAGGGGCAGCAAGTACGAGCAGTACTTC

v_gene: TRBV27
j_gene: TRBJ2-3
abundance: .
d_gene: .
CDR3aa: CASSFEGSDTQYF
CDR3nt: TGTGCCAGCAGTTTTGAGGGGTCAGATACGCAGTATTTT

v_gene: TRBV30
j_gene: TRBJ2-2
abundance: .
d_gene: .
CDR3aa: CAFNGGTGELFF
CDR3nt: TGTGCCTTCAACGGGGGCACCGGGGAGCTGTTTTTT

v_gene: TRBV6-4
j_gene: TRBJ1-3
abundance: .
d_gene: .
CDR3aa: CASSDSSKTDQGNTIYF
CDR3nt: TGTGCCAGCAGTGACTCGAGTAAGACAGACCAAGGAAACACCATATATTTT

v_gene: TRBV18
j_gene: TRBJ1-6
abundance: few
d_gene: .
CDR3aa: CASSPGGGYNSPLHF
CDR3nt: TGTGCCAGCTCACCAGGGGGCGGATATAATTCACCCCTCCACTTT

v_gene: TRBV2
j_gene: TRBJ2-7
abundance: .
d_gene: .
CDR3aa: CASSRDRNLYEQYF
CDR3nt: TGTGCCAGCAGTCGTGACAGAAATCTCTACGAGCAGTACTTC

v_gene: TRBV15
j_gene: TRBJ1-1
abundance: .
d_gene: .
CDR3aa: CATSRDLFEAFF
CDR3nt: TGTGCCACCAGCAGAGATTTATTTGAGGCTTTCTTT

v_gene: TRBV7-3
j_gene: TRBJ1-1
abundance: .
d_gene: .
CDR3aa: CASSLFLKSGAFF
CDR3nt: TGTGCCAGCAGCTTATTTTTGAAATCCGGGGCTTTCTTT

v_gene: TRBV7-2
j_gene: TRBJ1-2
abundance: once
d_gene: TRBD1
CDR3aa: CASSLGTGDNYGYTF
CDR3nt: TGTGCCAGCAGCTTAGGGACAGGGGATAACTATGGCTACACCTTC

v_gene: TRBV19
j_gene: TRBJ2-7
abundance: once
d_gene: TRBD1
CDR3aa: CASNGDSYEQYF
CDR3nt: TGTGCCAGTAATGGGGACAGTTACGAGCAGTACTTC

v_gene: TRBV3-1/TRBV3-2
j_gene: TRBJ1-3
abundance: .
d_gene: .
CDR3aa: CASSQRAGNTIYF
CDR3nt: TGTGCCAGCAGCCAACGCGCTGGAAACACCATATATTTT

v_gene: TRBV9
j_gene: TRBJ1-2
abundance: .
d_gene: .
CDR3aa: CASSEANYGYTF
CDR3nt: TGTGCCAGCAGCGAAGCTAACTATGGCTACACCTTC

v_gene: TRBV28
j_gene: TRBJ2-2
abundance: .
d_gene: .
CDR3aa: CASSLWRGTVAGELFF
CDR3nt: TGTGCCAGCAGTTTATGGAGGGGAACGGTCGCCGGGGAGCTGTTTTTT

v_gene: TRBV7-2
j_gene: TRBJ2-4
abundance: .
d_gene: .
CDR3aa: CASSPAIWGNIQYF
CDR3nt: TGTGCCAGCAGTCCAGCTATCTGGGGAAACATTCAGTACTTC

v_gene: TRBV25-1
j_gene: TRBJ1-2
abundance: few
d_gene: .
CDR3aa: CASSEMGRYGYTF
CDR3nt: TGTGCCAGCAGTGAGATGGGGAGGTATGGCTACACCTTC

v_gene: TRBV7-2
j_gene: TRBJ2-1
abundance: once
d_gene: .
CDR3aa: CASSFRGGSSYNEQFF
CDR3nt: TGTGCCAGCAGCTTTAGGGGTGGGAGCTCCTACAATGAGCAGTTCTTC

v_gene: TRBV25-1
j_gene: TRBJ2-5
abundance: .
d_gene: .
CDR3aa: CASRLTLKETQYF
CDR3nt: TGTGCCAGCAGGCTAACCCTTAAAGAGACCCAGTACTTC

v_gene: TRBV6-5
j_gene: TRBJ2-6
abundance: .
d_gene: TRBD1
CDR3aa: CASRDRGSGANVLTF
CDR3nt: TGTGCCAGCAGGGACAGGGGGTCTGGGGCCAACGTCCTGACTTTC

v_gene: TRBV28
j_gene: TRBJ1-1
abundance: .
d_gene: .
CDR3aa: CASSPSPRREGLNTEAFF
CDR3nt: TGTGCCAGCAGTCCGTCGCCTAGGAGGGAAGGCTTGAACACTGAAGCTTTCTTT

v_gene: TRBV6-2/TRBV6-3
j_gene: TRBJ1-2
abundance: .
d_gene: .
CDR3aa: CASSYNRGHGYTF
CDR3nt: TGTGCCAGCAGTTACAATCGGGGCCACGGCTACACCTTC

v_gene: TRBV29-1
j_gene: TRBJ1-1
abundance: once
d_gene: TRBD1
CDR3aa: CSGNRGNTEAFF
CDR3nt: TGCAGCGGCAACAGGGGGAACACTGAAGCTTTCTTT

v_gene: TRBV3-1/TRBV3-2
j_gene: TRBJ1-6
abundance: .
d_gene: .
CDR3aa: CASSNRVGNSPLHF
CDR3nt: TGTGCCAGCAGCAACAGGGTCGGTAATTCACCCCTCCACTTT

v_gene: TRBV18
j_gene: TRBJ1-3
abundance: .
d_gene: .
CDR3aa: CASSPPPGDTIYF
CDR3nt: TGTGCCAGCTCACCACCGCCAGGGGACACCATATATTTT

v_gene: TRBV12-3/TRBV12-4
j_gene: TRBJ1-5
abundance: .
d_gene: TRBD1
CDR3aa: CASTGQGMQPQHF
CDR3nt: TGTGCCAGCACCGGACAGGGGATGCAGCCCCAGCATTTT

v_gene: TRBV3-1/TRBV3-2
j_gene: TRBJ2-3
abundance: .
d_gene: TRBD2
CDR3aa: CASKLRGGSDTQYF
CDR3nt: TGTGCCAGCAAGTTGCGGGGGGGCTCAGATACGCAGTATTTT

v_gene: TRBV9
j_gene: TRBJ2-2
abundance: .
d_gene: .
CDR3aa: CASSFPNGRRGSNTGELFF
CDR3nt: TGTGCCAGCAGCTTTCCGAATGGCAGGCGAGGATCTAACACCGGGGAGCTGTTTTTT

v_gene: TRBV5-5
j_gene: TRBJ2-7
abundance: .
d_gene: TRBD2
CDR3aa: CASTLLGRGEEQYF
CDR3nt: TGTGCCAGCACCTTACTCGGGCGGGGGGAGGAGCAGTACTTC

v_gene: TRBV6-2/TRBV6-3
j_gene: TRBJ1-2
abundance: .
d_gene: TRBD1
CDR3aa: CASSRPGQGVYTF
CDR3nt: TGTGCCAGCAGTCGGCCGGGACAGGGGGTTTACACCTTC

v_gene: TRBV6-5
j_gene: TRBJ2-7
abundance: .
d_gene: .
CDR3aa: CASSYSISSYEQYF
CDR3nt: TGTGCCAGCAGTTACTCGATTAGCTCCTACGAGCAGTACTTC

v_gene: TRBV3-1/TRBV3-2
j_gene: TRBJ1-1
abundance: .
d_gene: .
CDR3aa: CASSPTRGTEAFF
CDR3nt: TGTGCCAGCAGTCCGACCAGGGGCACTGAAGCTTTCTTT

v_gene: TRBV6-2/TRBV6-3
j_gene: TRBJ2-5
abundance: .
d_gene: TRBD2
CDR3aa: CASSYRRGEETQYF
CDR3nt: TGTGCCAGCAGTTACAGGCGGGGGGAAGAGACCCAGTACTTC

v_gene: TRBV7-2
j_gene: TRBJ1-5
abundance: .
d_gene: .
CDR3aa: CASSKFGRQDQPQHF
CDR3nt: TGTGCCAGCAGCAAGTTCGGGCGGCAGGATCAGCCCCAGCATTTT